What follows are 19 T cell receptor beta chains derived from one specimen sequenced in a study of blood T cells in healthy people across ages. Then a second PCR, running roughly 7 to 11 cycles, was carried out with a sample-barcoded 5' primer and a J-beta primer mix. Using its own MiXCR run on the 5' RACE reads, TCRdb lists one record per CDR3 protein. The sample consists of approximately 820,000 distinct CDR3 sequences, around 43% of them appearing once. Sample: blood. The receptors shown here come from a man in his sixties in good health.

This clonotype was seen a few times. The rearrangement uses TRBV12-3 or TRBV12-4 and TRBJ2-3; possibly TRBD1 for D (5 bases). Trimming pared 7 bases from V and 7 bases from J, leaving 18 bases between. The CDR3 spans 14 residues. The CDR3 bases are TGTGCCAGCACTCCCCTAGGCAGGGTACATACGCAGTATTTT. It translates to CASTPLGRVHTQYF.

This clonotype was recorded a few times. This chain uses TRBV25-1 with TRBJ2-3, with D perhaps TRBD2 (5 bases). Germline-derived CDR1 and CDR2 are MGHDK and SYGVNS. This CDR3 comprises 15 residues. The V end lost 5 bases, the J end lost 4 bases, and 16 bases lay between the germline ends. CDR3 DNA: TGTGCCAGCAGTCTCCAAGGAGGTGGCGCAGATACGCAGTATTTT. Residues: CASSLQGGGADTQYF.

Many counts were recorded for this clonotype. This chain uses TRBV6-6 with TRBJ2-5; possible D gene TRBD2, 5 bases. This CDR3 contains 13 residues. Trimming removed 8 bases from V and 1 base from J, with 11 bases in between. In germline, CDR1 is MNHNY, CDR2 SVGAGI (reference sequence). CDR3: CASRGDAQETQYF. As DNA, the CDR3 is TGTGCCAGCCGGGGAGACGCCCAAGAGACCCAGTACTTC.

For the CDR3, the DNA is TGCAGTGCTCGCGGGACAGGGCGGCACTACGAGCAGTACTTC. This sequence encodes CSARGTGRHYEQYF. The rearrangement joins TRBV20-1 to TRBJ2-7, with TRBD1 identical over 9 bases. With V trimmed by 5 bases and J by 3 bases, 8 bases remained unmatched. This CDR3 region has 14 residues. Germline V gene data show CDR1 as DFQATT and CDR2 as SNEGSKA (reference sequence).

This clonotype has only a few counts. The rearrangement links TRBV6-2 or TRBV6-3 to TRBJ2-7, with D tentatively TRBD2 (5 bases). The germline V gene has CDR1 MNHEY and CDR2 SVGEGT. V lost 6 bases and J 1 base, leaving 22 bases between the germline ends. The CDR3 consists of 17 residues. Here the CDR3 reads CASSPMQLAGKSYEQYF. The CDR3, as DNA: TGTGCCAGCAGCCCCATGCAGCTAGCAGGAAAGTCCTACGAGCAGTACTTC.

This CDR3 is CASTGVSSNQPQHF. The DNA of the CDR3 is TGTGCCAGTACGGGGGTGAGTAGCAATCAGCCCCAGCATTTT. The genes are TRBV19 and TRBJ1-5, with D possibly TRBD1 on 5 matching bases. Germline V gene sequence: CDR1 LNHDA, CDR2 SQIVND (reference sequence). The germline V and J ends were trimmed by 7 bases and 0 bases, with 10 bases remaining between them. The CDR3 is made up of 14 amino acids.

The chain combines TRBV11-2 with TRBJ2-7; 11 nucleotides match TRBD2. Trimming at V came to 5 bases and at J to 1 base, leaving 7 bases not matched to a gene. The CDR3 length is 16 residues. The germline gives CDR1 SGHAT, CDR2 FQNNGV. The CDR3 protein is CASSLRRLAGSYEQYF. The CDR3 nucleotides read TGTGCCAGCAGCCTCAGGCGACTAGCGGGATCCTACGAGCAGTACTTC.

This chain links TRBV7-2 with TRBJ2-1; D is possibly TRBD1 or TRBD2 (6 bases each). The CDR3 loop spans 13 amino acids. Germline values: CDR1 SGHTA, CDR2 FQGNSA. V was cut by 4 bases and J by 8 bases, with 12 bases left in between. The CDR3 DNA sequence: TGTGCCAGCAGCTACACTAGGGGGGATGAGCAGTTCTTC. Its protein is CASSYTRGDEQFF.

This sequence joins TRBV29-1 and TRBJ1-2, with D uncertain. Germline V lookup: CDR1 SQVTM, CDR2 ANQGSEA. The CDR3 has 14 residues. V dropped 0 bases and J dropped 7 bases, with 15 bases sitting between them. CDR3 DNA sequence: TGCAGCGTTGAAGATTCAGGAAGTGGAAGTGGCTACACCTTC. Its protein product is CSVEDSGSGSGYTF.

CDR3 protein: CASSFRGAFEAFF. The CDR3 nucleotides are TGTGCCAGCAGTTTTAGAGGGGCGTTTGAAGCTTTCTTT. V is TRBV28 and J is TRBJ1-1; D may be TRBD1 (5 bases). The CDR3 is 13 amino acids. The germline V and J ends were trimmed by 3 bases and 7 bases, with 12 bases remaining between them. Germline values: CDR1 MDHEN, CDR2 SYDVKM.

The gene calls are TRBV6-2 or TRBV6-3 and TRBJ2-1; weak D call: TRBD1 (6 bases). Germline CDR1 reads MNHEY; CDR2 reads SVGEGT. Between the trimmed V and J ends, which lost 0 bases and 10 bases, there was a span of 13 bases. This CDR3 is 14 amino acids long. CDR3 region: CASSYSQGREEQFF. CDR3 bases: TGTGCCAGCAGTTACTCGCAGGGGAGAGAAGAGCAGTTCTTC.

This clonotype is a singleton in its sample. A read error may account for a junction end that differs from germline. The V call is TRBV7-9, the J call TRBJ1-1, with D hard to call. This CDR3 is 15 amino acids long. Germline CDR1 and CDR2: SEHNR and FQNEAQ (reference sequence). The CDR3: CTSSLSGIGNTEAFF. The CDR3 DNA is TGTACCAGCAGCTTATCTGGAATCGGGAACACTGAAGCTTTCTTT.

The genes are TRBV2 and TRBJ1-2; D uncertain. Trimming cost V 8 bases and J 4 bases, with 17 bases left between them. CDR1 SNHLY and CDR2 FYNNEI come from the germline V gene. The CDR3 is 14 amino acids. CDR3 region: CASGRGGILYGYTF. DNA of the CDR3: TGTGCCAGCGGCCGGGGAGGCATCCTCTATGGCTACACCTTC.

This clonotype was counted ten times or more. The V call is TRBV13, the J call TRBJ1-2, with 9 bases identical to TRBD1. The CDR3 length is 13 residues. Germline V gives CDR1 PRHDT, CDR2 FYEKMQ (reference sequence). The junction had 4 bases not matched to a gene; V was cut back by 4 bases and J by 7 bases. The DNA of the CDR3 is TGTGCCAGCAGCTCCGGGACAGGGCTTGGCTACACCTTC. Residues: CASSSGTGLGYTF.

This sequence joins TRBV7-2 and TRBJ1-2; D perhaps matches TRBD1 (5 bases). The ends were cut back, 5 bases at V and 3 bases at J, with 16 bases in the middle. Looked up from germline, CDR1 is SGHTA and CDR2 is FQGNSA. This CDR3 comprises 15 residues. For the CDR3, the DNA is TGTGCCAGCAGCCCTAGGGCAGGGTCTGACTATGGCTACACCTTC. Encoded protein: CASSPRAGSDYGYTF.

The chain joins TRBV6-2 or TRBV6-3 to TRBJ1-1; tentatively, D is TRBD1 (5 bases). V was cut by 4 bases and J by 1 base, with 13 bases left in between. This CDR3 is built from 15 residues. Germline loops: CDR1 MNHEY, CDR2 SVGEGT. CDR3 coding DNA: TGTGCCAGCAGTTCTTACCGGGGCGGGAACACTGAAGCTTTCTTT. It specifies CASSSYRGGNTEAFF.

V is TRBV20-1 and J is TRBJ2-3; D may correspond to TRBD1 or TRBD2 (5 bases each). This CDR3 spans 13 amino acids. Per the germline V gene, CDR1 is DFQATT and CDR2 is SNEGSKA (reference sequence). The V and J ends lost 7 bases and 0 bases respectively, with 11 bases between them. CDR3 region: CSETGASTDTQYF. Here the CDR3 DNA reads TGCAGTGAGACCGGGGCAAGCACAGATACGCAGTATTTT.

V and J are TRBV11-2 and TRBJ2-5; 9 bases fit TRBD2. Germline assignment: CDR1 SGHAT and CDR2 FQNNGV. This CDR3 has 18 amino acids. The junction had 9 bases not matched to a gene; V was cut back by 1 base and J by 0 bases. The CDR3 region is CASSLVGASGVYQETQYF. CDR3 DNA: TGTGCCAGCAGCTTAGTGGGGGCTAGCGGGGTGTACCAAGAGACCCAGTACTTC.

A few counts support this clonotype. This chain links TRBV5-1 with TRBJ2-7; D may be TRBD1 or TRBD2 (5 bases each). Germline assignment: CDR1 SGHRS and CDR2 YFSETQ. The V end lost 3 bases, the J end lost 2 bases, and 12 bases lay between the germline ends. CDR3 length: 14 residues. CDR3 sequence: CASSSSGTAYEQYF. CDR3 nucleotides: TGCGCCAGCAGCTCGTCGGGGACGGCCTACGAGCAGTACTTC. The variable domain in full, completed from reference TRBV5-1 and TRBJ2-7, reads KAGVTQTPRYLIKTRGQQVTLSCSPISGHRSVSWYQQTPGQGLQFLFEYFSETQRNKGNFPGRFSGRQFSNSRSEMNVSTLELGDSALYLCASSSSGTAYEQYFGPGTRLTVT.